This TCR beta chain was profiled in a study of T cell responses to AZD1222 COVID-19 vaccine. Study results and caveats: Seropositive AZD1222 recipients at baseline numbered only 6 or 7. Regions left unmutated in variants are reportedly the target of nearly half of spike-specific TCRs. Donors, mostly white British, included more females; clonal diversity was possibly underestimated.

Comments on this clone: Its specificity is not known.

Germline trimming cut 6 bases from V and 2 bases from J; bases unmatched to any gene: 3. This CDR3 has 15 residues. Germline CDR1 and CDR2: MNHEY and SVGAGI. TCRdb's copy holds only in-frame clones and misses some; the assay was immunoSEQ multiplex PCR. The table includes about 180,000 clones, roughly nine tenths detected once. The sequence came from an adult in good health. Sequencing was performed on peripheral blood, taken on day 0 of AZD1222 vaccination. V usage is TRBV6-5 and J usage is TRBJ2-3; 12 positions match TRBD2. The CDR3 DNA reads TGTGCCAGCAGACGACTAGCGGGGGACACAGATACGCAGTATTTT. It is translated as CASRRLAGDTDTQYF.